The entry below describes one TCR beta chain. The target antigen is unknown. Germline CDR1 is MNHNY and CDR2 is SVGAGI (reference sequence). The CDR3 totals 19 residues. V shed 5 bases and J shed 4 bases, with 24 bases lying between them. This specimen belongs to a study of T cell responses to AZD1222 COVID-19 vaccine. Study results and limitations: Sampling captured repertoires only after the peak T cell response.

The repertoire was sequenced with immunoSEQ multiplex PCR; TCRdb's copy has only in-frame clones and lacks some. The data show approximately 100,000 clones, roughly nine tenths seen once. The sequencing here drew on peripheral blood, taken on day 0 of AZD1222 vaccination. V is TRBV6-6 and J is TRBJ2-6; D may be TRBD2 (5 bases). This receptor was taken from an adult in good health. This chain's CDR3 is CASSLRADFSGTGANVLTF. CDR3 coding DNA: TGTGCCAGCAGTCTGCGGGCCGACTTCTCGGGAACGGGGGCCAACGTCCTGACTTTC.